The entry below gives a single TCR beta chain sequence along with its context. The antigen remains unidentified. This entry comes from a study of T cell repertoires in cytomegalovirus infection. TCRdb independently ran MiXCR on the reads; one entry per CDR3 protein. The data contain some 310,000 distinct CDR3 sequences, around 25% of them seen just once; the ten biggest clones take up roughly 13%. Germline V lookup: CDR1 MGHDK, CDR2 SYGVNS. Trimming took 1 base from V and 5 from J, leaving 9 bases between them. This CDR3 has 14 residues. Study findings and constraints: People with CMV and the relevant HLA were identified by cumulative public TCR beta family frequency.

The V call is TRBV25-1, the J call TRBJ1-5; no reliable D call. Sequences were derived from cultured PBMCs, sampled from culture after CMV antigen stimulation. This clonotype was obtained from a human donor in good health (CMV status not recorded). Some clones in this sample may be carry-over from other donors' samples. This CDR3 reads CASSELYADQPQHF. The CDR3 DNA reads TGTGCCAGCAGTGAATTATATGCGGATCAGCCCCAGCATTTT.